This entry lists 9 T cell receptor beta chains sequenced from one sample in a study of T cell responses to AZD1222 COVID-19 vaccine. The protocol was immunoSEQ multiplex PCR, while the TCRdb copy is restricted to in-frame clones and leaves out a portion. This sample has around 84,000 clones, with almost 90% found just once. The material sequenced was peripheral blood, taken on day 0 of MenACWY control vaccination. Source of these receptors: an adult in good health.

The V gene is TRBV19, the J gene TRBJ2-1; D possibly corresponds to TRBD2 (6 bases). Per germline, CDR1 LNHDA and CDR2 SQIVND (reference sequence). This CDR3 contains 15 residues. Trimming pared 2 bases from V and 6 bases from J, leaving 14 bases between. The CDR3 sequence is CASSILAGSRNEQFF. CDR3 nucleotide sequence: TGTGCCAGTAGTATACTTGCGGGATCGCGCAATGAGCAGTTCTTC. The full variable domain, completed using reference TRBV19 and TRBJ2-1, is DGGITQSPKYLFRKEGQNVTLSCEQNLNHDAMYWYRQDPGQGLRLIYYSQIVNDFQKGDIAEGYSVSREKKESFPLTVTSAQKNPTAFYLCASSILAGSRNEQFFGPGTRLTVL.

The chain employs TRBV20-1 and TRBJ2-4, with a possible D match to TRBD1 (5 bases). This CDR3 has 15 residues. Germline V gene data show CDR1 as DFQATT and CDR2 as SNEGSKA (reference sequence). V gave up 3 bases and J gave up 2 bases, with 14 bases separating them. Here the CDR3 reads CSASSGARTKNIQYF. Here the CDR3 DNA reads TGCAGTGCTAGTTCTGGGGCCCGGACCAAAAACATTCAGTACTTC.

The CDR3 DNA follows: TGTGCCAGCAGTTACGGGCCGGGACTTATGAACACTGAAGCTTTCTTT. Translated, it gives CASSYGPGLMNTEAFF. This chain connects TRBV6-2 or TRBV6-3 to TRBJ1-1; D is possibly TRBD1 (5 bases). Trimming left V 2 bases short and J 0 bases short, with 13 bases between. This CDR3 spans 16 amino acids. In germline, CDR1 is MNHEY, CDR2 SVGEGT.

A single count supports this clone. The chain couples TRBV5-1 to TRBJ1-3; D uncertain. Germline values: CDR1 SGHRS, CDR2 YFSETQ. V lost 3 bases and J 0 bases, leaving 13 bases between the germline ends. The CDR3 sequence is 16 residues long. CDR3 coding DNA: TGCGCCAGCAGCTCCCCCGAAACGGGCTCTGGAAACACCATATATTTT. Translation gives CASSSPETGSGNTIYF.

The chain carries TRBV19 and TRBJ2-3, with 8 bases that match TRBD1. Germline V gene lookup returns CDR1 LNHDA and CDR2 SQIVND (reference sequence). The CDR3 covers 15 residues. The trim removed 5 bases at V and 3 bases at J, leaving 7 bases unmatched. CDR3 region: CASSPWTGITDTQYF. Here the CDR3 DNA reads TGTGCCAGTAGTCCTTGGACAGGGATTACAGATACGCAGTATTTT.

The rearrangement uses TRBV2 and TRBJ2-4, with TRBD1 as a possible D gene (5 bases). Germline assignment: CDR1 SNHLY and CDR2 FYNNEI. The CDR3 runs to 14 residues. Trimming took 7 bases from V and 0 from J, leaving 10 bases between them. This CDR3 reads CASKDNLAKNIQYF. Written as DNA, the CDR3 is TGTGCCAGCAAGGACAACTTAGCCAAAAACATTCAGTACTTC.

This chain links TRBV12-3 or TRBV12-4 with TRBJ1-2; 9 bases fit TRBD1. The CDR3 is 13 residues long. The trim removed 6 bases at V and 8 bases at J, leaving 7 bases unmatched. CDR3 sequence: CASRPWTGDGYTF. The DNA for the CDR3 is TGTGCCAGCAGGCCTTGGACAGGGGACGGCTACACCTTC.

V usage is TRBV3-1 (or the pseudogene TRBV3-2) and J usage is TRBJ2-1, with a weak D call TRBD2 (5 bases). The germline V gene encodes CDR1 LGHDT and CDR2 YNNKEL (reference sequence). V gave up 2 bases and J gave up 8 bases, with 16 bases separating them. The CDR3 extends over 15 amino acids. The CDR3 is CASSQWSGPGDEQFF. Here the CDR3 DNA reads TGTGCCAGCAGCCAATGGTCTGGACCCGGGGATGAGCAGTTCTTC.

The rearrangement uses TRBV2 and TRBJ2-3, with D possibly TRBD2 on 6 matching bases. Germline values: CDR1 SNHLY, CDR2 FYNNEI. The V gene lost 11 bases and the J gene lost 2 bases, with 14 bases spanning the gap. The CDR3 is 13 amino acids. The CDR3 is CAVPGLYTDTQYF. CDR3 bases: TGTGCCGTTCCGGGACTCTACACAGATACGCAGTATTTT.